This TCR beta chain comes out of a study of T-cell reconstitution after alpha-beta-depleted transplantation in children. TCRbeta library preparation incorporated unique molecular identifiers. One entry per CDR3 protein results from TCRdb running MiXCR on the PCR reads. Among 450,000 to 600,000 distinct CDR3 sequences listed, approximately 20% were seen once. Germline V CDR1 and CDR2: DFQATT, SNEGSKA (reference sequence). The CDR3 has 14 residues. Trimming shortened V by 0 bases and J by 7 bases, and 15 bases separated the two germline ends. In its sample, this clonotype was seen a few times. The source material was PBMCs from the stem cell graft donor, sampled from the stem cell graft. The chain combines TRBV20-1 with TRBJ1-1; D unclear. This receptor was taken from a human donor who donated a stem cell graft to a child with acute lymphoblastic leukemia. The CDR3: CSARDRYGRVEAFF. As DNA, the CDR3 is TGCAGTGCTAGAGATCGTTACGGGAGGGTTGAAGCTTTCTTT.